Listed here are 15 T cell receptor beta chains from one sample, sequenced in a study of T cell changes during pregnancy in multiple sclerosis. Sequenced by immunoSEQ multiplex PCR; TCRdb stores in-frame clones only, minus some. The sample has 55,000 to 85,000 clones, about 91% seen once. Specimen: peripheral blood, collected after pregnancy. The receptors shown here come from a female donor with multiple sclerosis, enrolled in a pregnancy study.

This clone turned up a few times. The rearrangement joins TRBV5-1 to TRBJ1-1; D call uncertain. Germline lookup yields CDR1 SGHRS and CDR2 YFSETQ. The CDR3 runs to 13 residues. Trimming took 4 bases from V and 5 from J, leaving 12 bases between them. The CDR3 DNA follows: TGCGCCAGCAGCCTCCTGGCGGCGACTGAAGCTTTCTTT. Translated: CASSLLAATEAFF.

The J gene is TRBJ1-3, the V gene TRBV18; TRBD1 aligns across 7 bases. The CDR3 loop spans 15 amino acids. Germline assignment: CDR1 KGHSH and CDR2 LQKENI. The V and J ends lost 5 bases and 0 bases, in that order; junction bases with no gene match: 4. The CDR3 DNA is TGTGCCAGCTCATTTACAGGGGACTCTGGAAACACCATATATTTT. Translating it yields CASSFTGDSGNTIYF.

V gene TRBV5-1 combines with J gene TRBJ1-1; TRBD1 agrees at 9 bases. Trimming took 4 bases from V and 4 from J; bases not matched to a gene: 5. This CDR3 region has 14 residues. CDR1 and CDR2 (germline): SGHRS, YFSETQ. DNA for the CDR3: TGCGCCAGCAGCAATGACAGGGGGGTCACTGAAGCTTTCTTT. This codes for CASSNDRGVTEAFF.

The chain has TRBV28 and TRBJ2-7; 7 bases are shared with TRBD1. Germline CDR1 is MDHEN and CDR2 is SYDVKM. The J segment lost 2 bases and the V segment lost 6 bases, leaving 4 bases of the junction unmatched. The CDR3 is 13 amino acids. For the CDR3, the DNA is TGTGCCAGCAGATCAGGGGGTACCTACGAGCAGTACTTC. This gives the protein CASRSGGTYEQYF.

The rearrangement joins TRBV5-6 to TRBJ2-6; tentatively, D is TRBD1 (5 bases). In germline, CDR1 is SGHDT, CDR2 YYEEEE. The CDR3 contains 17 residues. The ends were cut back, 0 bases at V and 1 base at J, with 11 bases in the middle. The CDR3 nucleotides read TGTGCCAGCAGCTTGGTGGCAGGGAAATCTGGGGCCAACGTCCTGACTTTC. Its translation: CASSLVAGKSGANVLTF. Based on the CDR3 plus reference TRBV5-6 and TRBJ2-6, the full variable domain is DAGVTQSPTHLIKTRGQQVTLRCSPKSGHDTVSWYQQALGQGPQFIFQYYEEEERQRGNFPDRFSGHQFPNYSSELNVNALLLGDSALYLCASSLVAGKSGANVLTFGAGSRLTVL.

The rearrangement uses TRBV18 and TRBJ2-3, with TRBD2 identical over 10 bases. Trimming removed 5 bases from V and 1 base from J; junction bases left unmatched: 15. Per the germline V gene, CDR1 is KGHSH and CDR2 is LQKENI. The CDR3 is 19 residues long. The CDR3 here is CASSIFSASGSGGTDTQYF. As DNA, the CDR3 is TGTGCCAGCTCAATCTTCTCGGCTAGCGGGAGTGGCGGCACAGATACGCAGTATTTT.

This CDR3 is CASGLVRLAGARADTQYF. CDR3 sequence (DNA): TGTGCTAGTGGTTTGGTACGACTAGCGGGAGCAAGGGCAGATACGCAGTATTTT. J is TRBJ2-3 and V is TRBV12-5, with 12 bases that match TRBD2. The CDR3 consists of 18 residues. V dropped 0 bases and J dropped 4; count of bases not matched to a gene: 8. Germline CDR1 and CDR2: LGHNT and FRNRAP.

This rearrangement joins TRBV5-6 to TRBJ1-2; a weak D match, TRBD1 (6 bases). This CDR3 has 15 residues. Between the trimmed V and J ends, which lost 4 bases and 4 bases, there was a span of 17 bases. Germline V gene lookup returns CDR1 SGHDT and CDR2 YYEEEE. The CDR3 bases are TGTGCCAGCAGCCCATCGGGGGGGCGCCCCTATGGCTACACCTTC. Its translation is CASSPSGGRPYGYTF.

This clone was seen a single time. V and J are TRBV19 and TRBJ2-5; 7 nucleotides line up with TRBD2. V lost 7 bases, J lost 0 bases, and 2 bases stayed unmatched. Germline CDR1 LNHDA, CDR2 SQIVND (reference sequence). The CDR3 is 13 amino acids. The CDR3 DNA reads TGTGCCAGTACTAGCGGAGACCAAGAGACCCAGTACTTC. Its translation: CASTSGDQETQYF.

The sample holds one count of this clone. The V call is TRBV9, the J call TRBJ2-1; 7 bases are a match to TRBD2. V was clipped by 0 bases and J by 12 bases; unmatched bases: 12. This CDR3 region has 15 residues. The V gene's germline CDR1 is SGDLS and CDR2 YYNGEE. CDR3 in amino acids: CASSVGVGGPRSQFF. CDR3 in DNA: TGTGCCAGCAGCGTAGGAGTGGGAGGGCCTCGGTCGCAGTTCTTC.

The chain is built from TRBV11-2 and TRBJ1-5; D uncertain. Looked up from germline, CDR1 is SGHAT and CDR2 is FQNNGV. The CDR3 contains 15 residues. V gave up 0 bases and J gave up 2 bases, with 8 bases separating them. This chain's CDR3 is CASSLDPGGNQPQHF. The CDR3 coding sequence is TGTGCCAGCAGCTTAGATCCCGGGGGCAATCAGCCCCAGCATTTT.

The DNA for the CDR3 is TGTGCCAGCAGCTTTAGCGGACAAGAGACCCAGTACTTC. Protein sequence: CASSFSGQETQYF. This sequence joins TRBV11-2 and TRBJ2-5; D perhaps matches TRBD2 (6 bases). The CDR3 is made up of 13 amino acids. V lost 3 bases and J 2 bases, leaving 7 bases between the germline ends. CDR1 is SGHAT and CDR2 is FQNNGV in the germline V gene. The full variable domain, with the rest looked up from reference TRBV11-2 and TRBJ2-5, is EAGVAQSPRYKIIEKRQSVAFWCNPISGHATLYWYQQILGQGPKLLIQFQNNGVVDDSQLPKDRFSAERLKGVDSTLKIQPAKLEDSAVYLCASSFSGQETQYFGPGTRLLVL.

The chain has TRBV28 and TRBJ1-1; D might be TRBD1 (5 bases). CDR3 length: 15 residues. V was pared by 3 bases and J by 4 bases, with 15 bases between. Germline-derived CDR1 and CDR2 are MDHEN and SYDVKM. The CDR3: CASSFAGKIGTEAFF. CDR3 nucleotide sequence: TGTGCCAGCAGTTTCGCAGGGAAGATAGGCACTGAAGCTTTCTTT.

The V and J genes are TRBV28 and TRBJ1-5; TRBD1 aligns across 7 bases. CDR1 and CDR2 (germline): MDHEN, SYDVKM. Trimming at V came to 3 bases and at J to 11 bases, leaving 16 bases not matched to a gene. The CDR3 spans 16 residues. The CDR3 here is CASSFRAGGSLLTQHF. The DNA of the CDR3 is TGTGCCAGCAGTTTTAGGGCAGGGGGATCCCTTCTAACCCAGCATTTT.

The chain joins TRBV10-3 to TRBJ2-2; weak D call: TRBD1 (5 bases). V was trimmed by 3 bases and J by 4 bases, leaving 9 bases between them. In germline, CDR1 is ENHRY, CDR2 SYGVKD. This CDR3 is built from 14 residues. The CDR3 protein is CAISDQGGTGELFF. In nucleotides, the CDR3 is TGTGCCATCAGTGACCAGGGCGGCACCGGGGAGCTGTTTTTT.